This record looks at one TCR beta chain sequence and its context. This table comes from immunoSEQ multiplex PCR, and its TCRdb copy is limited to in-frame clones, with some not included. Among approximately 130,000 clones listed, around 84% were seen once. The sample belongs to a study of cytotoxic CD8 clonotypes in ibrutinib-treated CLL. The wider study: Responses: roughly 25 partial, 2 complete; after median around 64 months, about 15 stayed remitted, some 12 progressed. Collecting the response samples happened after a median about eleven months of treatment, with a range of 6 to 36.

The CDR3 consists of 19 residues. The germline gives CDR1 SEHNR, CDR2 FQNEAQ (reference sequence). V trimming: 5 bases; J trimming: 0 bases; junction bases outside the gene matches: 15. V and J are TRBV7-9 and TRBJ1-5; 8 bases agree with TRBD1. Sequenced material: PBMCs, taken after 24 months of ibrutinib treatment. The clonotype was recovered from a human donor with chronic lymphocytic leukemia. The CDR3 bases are TGTGCCAGCAGCCTATATGGACAGGGAGCCACTAATAGCAATCAGCCCCAGCATTTT. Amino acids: CASSLYGQGATNSNQPQHF.